The clone carrying this T cell receptor beta chain was recorded once. The antigen remains undetermined. This sample was included in a study of T-cell memory formation after mild COVID-19. Each CDR3 protein is one row after TCRdb ran MiXCR on the 5' RACE reads. The data contain 400,000 to 450,000 distinct CDR3 sequences, roughly 18% of them seen just once; the ten biggest clones take up roughly 21%. Broader study findings: Pre-infection memory showed some responding clones, and this suggested that cross-reactive memory joined.

This CDR3 is 15 amino acids long. Germline V gene lookup returns CDR1 SEHNR and CDR2 FQNEAQ (reference sequence). With 1 base removed from V and 3 bases from J, the gap between germline ends came to 11 bases. The rearrangement links TRBV7-9 to TRBJ2-3; D is ambiguous. This receptor was taken from a man aged 18-30 years who had mild COVID-19 (a few samples of this study predate the infection). Cell type and time point are not known. Material: PBMCs or a T cell subset sorted from them (not recorded which). CDR3 sequence (DNA): TGTGCCAGCAGCTTAGTTCCTCGTCGGACAGATACGCAGTATTTT. Residues: CASSLVPRRTDTQYF.